The T cell receptor (beta chain) described here comes from a study of TIL therapy for anti-PD-1-resistant metastatic lung cancer. The study's findings and limits: Compared with baseline intratumoral T cells, expanded TIL cultures were more clonal and less diverse (roughly 6.3% vs 31%). This highly selected cohort may not generalize to typical lung cancer patients.

On this clone: Its antigen is undetermined.

The J segment lost 1 base and the V segment lost 2 bases, leaving 10 bases of the junction unmatched. CDR1 and CDR2 (germline): SGHDT, YYEEEE. The CDR3 totals 17 residues. This was the immunoSEQ v3 assay. Libraries were sequenced to 2 million to 2.5 million read pairs (survey) or about 5-6 million (deep). Clones were sequenced by immunoSEQ multiplex PCR, and TCRdb holds only the in-frame ones, with some missing. Among 95,000 or so clones, approximately 65% were seen once, and the ten largest hold about 10%. Stated time point: pre-treatment sample, taken before nivolumab and TIL therapy. Tumor tissue came from excised metastases, mostly pleural nodules or supraclavicular lymph nodes.

The source is a person aged 25-80 years with non-small cell lung cancer. Sequenced here: tumor tissue, sampled at baseline. The chain joins TRBV5-6 to TRBJ1-1; 8 bases align to TRBD1. This chain's CDR3 is CASSFIGRGLTNTEAFF. The CDR3 nucleotides read TGTGCCAGCAGCTTTATAGGCAGGGGGCTCACGAACACTGAAGCTTTCTTT.